What follows are 15 T cell receptor beta chains derived from one specimen sequenced in a study of T cell changes during pregnancy in multiple sclerosis. Clones were sequenced by immunoSEQ multiplex PCR, and TCRdb holds only the in-frame ones, with some missing. The sample holds more than 45,000 clones; 92% are singletons and the top ten take 0.25% to 0.3%. This material consisted of CD4+ T cells from peripheral blood mononuclear cells, taken in the second trimester of pregnancy. The source is a female donor with multiple sclerosis, enrolled in a pregnancy study.

A word on this clone: Mismatch with germline at one junction end may stem from a read error. V usage is TRBV30 and J usage is TRBJ1-1; 10 nucleotides match TRBD1. CDR3 length: 13 residues. Per germline, CDR1 GTSNPN and CDR2 SVGIG (reference sequence). DNA for the CDR3: TGTGCCTGGCGTCGGGACAGGGGCACCCCAGGGCTCTTT. It encodes CAWRRDRGTPGLF.

The chain recombines TRBV7-3 with TRBJ1-2; 11 bases match TRBD1. J was trimmed by 8 bases and V by 5 bases; bases with no gene match: 7. CDR3 size: 14 residues. Germline loops: CDR1 SGHTA, CDR2 FQGTGA. The CDR3 region is CASSPGQGAGGYTF. CDR3 DNA: TGTGCCAGCAGCCCAGGACAGGGGGCGGGAGGCTACACCTTC. The whole variable domain, filled in from reference TRBV7-3 and TRBJ1-2, reads GAGVSQTPSNKVTEKGKYVELRCDPISGHTALYWYRQSLGQGPEFLIYFQGTGAADDSGLPNDRFFAVRPEGSVSTLKIQRTERGDSAVYLCASSPGQGAGGYTFGSGTRLTVV.

This clone was detected once. This chain joins TRBV5-1 and TRBJ2-3, with D possibly matching TRBD2 (6 bases). Germline lookup yields CDR1 SGHRS and CDR2 YFSETQ. The V gene lost 4 bases and the J gene lost 2 bases, with 11 bases spanning the gap. CDR3 length equals 14 residues. The CDR3 DNA sequence: TGCGCCAGCAGCCTTAGCGGTACCACAGATACGCAGTATTTT. Translated: CASSLSGTTDTQYF. Looking up the rest from reference TRBV5-1 and TRBJ2-3 gives the full variable domain: KAGVTQTPRYLIKTRGQQVTLSCSPISGHRSVSWYQQTPGQGLQFLFEYFSETQRNKGNFPGRFSGRQFSNSRSEMNVSTLELGDSALYLCASSLSGTTDTQYFGPGTRLTVL.

The J gene is TRBJ2-3, the V gene TRBV6-6; 8 bases line up with TRBD2. The CDR3 sequence is 13 residues long. The trim removed 4 bases at V and 5 bases at J, leaving 2 bases unmatched. The V gene's germline CDR1 is MNHNY and CDR2 SVGAGI (reference sequence). The CDR3 DNA sequence: TGTGCCAGCAGTTTGGGGACTAGAGATACGCAGTATTTT. Its protein product is CASSLGTRDTQYF.

V is TRBV30 and J is TRBJ2-1, with a weak D call TRBD2 (5 bases). This CDR3 has 14 residues. V lost 4 bases and J 5 bases, leaving 15 bases between the germline ends. The germline CDR1 and CDR2 sequences are GTSNPN and SVGIG (reference sequence). CDR3 amino acids: CAWNNQRINNEQFF. DNA for the CDR3: TGTGCCTGGAATAACCAGCGGATTAACAATGAGCAGTTCTTC.

The V and J genes are TRBV27 and TRBJ1-5; D not certain. Germline lookup yields CDR1 MNHEY and CDR2 SMNVEV (reference sequence). The CDR3 sequence is 19 residues long. The V end lost 3 bases, the J end lost 4 bases, and 25 bases lay between the germline ends. DNA of the CDR3: TGTGCCAGCAGTTTGTCTCGTATCACCGGAGGACTTCTTAATCAGCCCCAGCATTTT. It codes for CASSLSRITGGLLNQPQHF.

The chain is built from TRBV27 and TRBJ1-6, with TRBD1 matching 7 bases. This CDR3 has 16 amino acids. The junction had 14 bases not matched to a gene; V was cut back by 5 bases and J by 10 bases. CDR1 and CDR2 (germline): MNHEY, SMNVEV (reference sequence). The CDR3, as DNA: TGTGCCAGCAGTCTCGCAACCGGACAGGTCTGGTCACCCCTCCACTTT. It is translated as CASSLATGQVWSPLHF.

The chain has TRBV5-1 and TRBJ2-3, with a weak D call TRBD2 (6 bases). Trimming pared 3 bases from V and 2 bases from J, leaving 13 bases between. The germline V gene has CDR1 SGHRS and CDR2 YFSETQ. The CDR3 consists of 15 residues. The CDR3 sequence: CASSSGLQFTDTQYF. The CDR3 DNA follows: TGCGCCAGCAGCTCGGGACTCCAATTCACAGATACGCAGTATTTT.

This chain joins TRBV6-5 and TRBJ1-2; 11 bases align to TRBD1. Trimming removed 4 bases from V and 8 bases from J; junction bases left unmatched: 12. The CDR3 is 16 residues long. Germline lookup yields CDR1 MNHEY and CDR2 SVGAGI. The CDR3 coding sequence is TGTGCCAGCAGTTTACTCTCCGGGACAGGGGGACTCGGCTACACCTTC. It encodes CASSLLSGTGGLGYTF.

The CDR3 protein is CAITPGDHTEAFF. As DNA, the CDR3 is TGTGCCATAACCCCAGGGGACCACACTGAAGCTTTCTTT. The chain is built from TRBV2 and TRBJ1-1, with D perhaps matching TRBD1 (6 bases). This CDR3 is built from 13 residues. CDR1 and CDR2 from the germline V gene are SNHLY and FYNNEI. Trimming took off 10 bases at V and 3 bases at J, with 15 bases between the two ends.

The chain couples TRBV7-2 to TRBJ2-5; 15 positions match TRBD2. J was trimmed by 2 bases and V by 5 bases; bases with no gene match: 3. Germline V gives CDR1 SGHTA, CDR2 FQGNSA. The CDR3 loop spans 16 amino acids. The CDR3 sequence: CASSPGLAGGQETQYF. CDR3 in DNA: TGTGCCAGCAGCCCCGGACTAGCGGGGGGGCAAGAGACCCAGTACTTC. The variable domain in full, completed from reference TRBV7-2 and TRBJ2-5, reads GAGVSQSPSNKVTEKGKDVELRCDPISGHTALYWYRQSLGQGLEFLIYFQGNSAPDKSGLPSDRFSAERTGGSVSTLTIQRTQQEDSAVYLCASSPGLAGGQETQYFGPGTRLLVL.

The chain links TRBV9 to TRBJ1-6; the match to TRBD1 covers 8 bases. Germline V gene sequence: CDR1 SGDLS, CDR2 YYNGEE. After removal of 2 bases from V and 7 bases from J, the junction contained 8 bases not matched to a gene. CDR3 length equals 16 residues. CDR3 region: CASSVRGQGGNSPLHF. DNA for the CDR3: TGTGCCAGCAGCGTTAGAGGACAGGGAGGGAATTCACCCCTCCACTTT. Supplemented by reference TRBV9 and TRBJ1-6, the full variable domain reads DSGVTQTPKHLITATGQRVTLRCSPRSGDLSVYWYQQSLDQGLQFLIQYYNGEERAKGNILERFSAQQFPDLHSELNLSSLELGDSALYFCASSVRGQGGNSPLHFGNGTRLTVT.

V usage is TRBV11-2 and J usage is TRBJ1-2; 8 bases match TRBD1. Per the germline V gene, CDR1 is SGHAT and CDR2 is FQNNGV. The CDR3 is 14 amino acids. Trimming removed 5 bases from V and 5 bases from J; junction bases left unmatched: 7. The CDR3 nucleotides read TGTGCCAGCAGCAGGCCAGGGGGCAATTATGGCTACACCTTC. It yields the protein CASSRPGGNYGYTF.

This chain links TRBV7-9 with TRBJ2-5; 7 bases are a match to TRBD2. CDR1 is SEHNR, CDR2 FQNEAQ, per germline (reference sequence). This CDR3 has 18 amino acids. V lost 6 bases and J lost 0; bases outside the gene matches: 16. Here the CDR3 reads CASSKTWLRGTNQETQYF. The CDR3 coding sequence is TGTGCCAGCAGTAAGACTTGGTTGCGGGGGACCAACCAAGAGACCCAGTACTTC. Full variable domain (remainder filled in from reference TRBV7-9 and TRBJ2-5): DTGVSQNPRHKITKRGQNVTFRCDPISEHNRLYWYRQTLGQGPEFLTYFQNEAQLEKSRLLSDRFSAERPKGSFSTLEIQRTEQGDSAMYLCASSKTWLRGTNQETQYFGPGTRLLVL.

V gene TRBV19 combines with J gene TRBJ1-5; possible D gene TRBD1, 6 bases. The V and J ends lost 3 bases and 1 base respectively, with 19 bases between them. CDR1 is LNHDA, CDR2 SQIVND, per germline (reference sequence). This CDR3 has 18 residues. The CDR3 DNA sequence: TGTGCCAGTAGTATGAACAGGGCTCGGCTTGGGAGCAATCAGCCCCAGCATTTT. It is translated as CASSMNRARLGSNQPQHF.